The 15 T cell receptor beta chains listed next were all sequenced from one sample in a study of shared clonotypes between healthy human individuals. Some clones are missing from TCRdb's copy, which holds only in-frame ones; the method was immunoSEQ multiplex PCR. The sample lists about 2.4 million clones; approximately 93% were seen once. The sample was naive CD4+ T cells from PBMCs. Stated subset: CD45RA+ positively selected. The origin of the receptors is a man aged 18 to 29 in good health. Some clones in this sample may be carry-over from other donors' samples.

V usage is TRBV27 and J usage is TRBJ2-3; D call uncertain. The V gene lost 6 bases and the J gene lost 2 bases, with 12 bases spanning the gap. Germline CDR1 and CDR2: MNHEY and SMNVEV (reference sequence). The CDR3 loop spans 14 amino acids. CDR3 bases: TGTGCCAGCAGCCCTCCGGCTAACACAGATACGCAGTATTTT. Protein product: CASSPPANTDTQYF.

The V and J genes are TRBV4-3 and TRBJ2-7, with D tentatively TRBD1 or TRBD2 (6 bases each). Germline CDR1 and CDR2: LGHNA and YSLEER. Trimming shortened V by 1 base and J by 3 bases, and 13 bases separated the two germline ends. This CDR3 has 15 amino acids. The CDR3 loop is CASSQVRGPLYEQYF. For the CDR3, the DNA is TGCGCCAGCAGCCAAGTACGGGGGCCCCTCTACGAGCAGTACTTC.

This chain links TRBV7-2 with TRBJ1-1, with D hard to call. Deletions cut 2 bases from V and 1 base from J, with 5 bases between. CDR3 size: 13 residues. Germline V gene data show CDR1 as SGHTA and CDR2 as FQGNSA. This CDR3 is CASSLHQNTEAFF. The CDR3 DNA reads TGTGCCAGCAGCTTACACCAGAACACTGAAGCTTTCTTT.

The genes are TRBV5-4 and TRBJ2-2; 11 bases align to TRBD1. The CDR3 covers 15 residues. The germline V gene has CDR1 SGHNT and CDR2 YYREEE (reference sequence). The V and J ends lost 2 bases and 5 bases, in that order; junction bases with no gene match: 2. The CDR3 nucleotides read TGTGCCAGCAGCTTTGGGACAGGGGGAACCGGGGAGCTGTTTTTT. Its translation is CASSFGTGGTGELFF.

The gene calls are TRBV6-1 and TRBJ2-1; perhaps TRBD2 as D (5 bases). The length of the CDR3 is 13 residues. Trimming shortened V by 4 bases and J by 10 bases, and 14 bases separated the two germline ends. Germline CDR1 reads MNHNS; CDR2 reads SASEGT. This CDR3 is CASSANMDFEQFF. CDR3 nucleotide sequence: TGTGCCAGCAGTGCTAACATGGACTTCGAGCAGTTCTTC.

J is TRBJ2-6 and V is TRBV5-1; D remains ambiguous. This CDR3 region has 15 residues. Germline V gene lookup returns CDR1 SGHRS and CDR2 YFSETQ. V dropped 0 bases and J dropped 3 bases, with 7 bases sitting between them. CDR3 amino acids: CASSLEIGGANVLTF. The CDR3 DNA is TGCGCCAGCAGCTTGGAAATAGGTGGGGCCAACGTCCTGACTTTC.

V is TRBV27 and J is TRBJ2-1; possible D gene TRBD2, 6 bases. The germline V gene has CDR1 MNHEY and CDR2 SMNVEV (reference sequence). Trimming took off 3 bases at V and 3 bases at J, with 18 bases between the two ends. This CDR3 comprises 17 residues. CDR3: CASSFSPGSGIYNEQFF. The CDR3 DNA follows: TGTGCCAGCAGTTTCTCCCCCGGGAGCGGCATCTACAATGAGCAGTTCTTC.

Written as DNA, the CDR3 is TGTGCCAGCAGCTTAAGCTTCCGGGGAATTGCGGATACGCAGTATTTT. Translating gives CASSLSFRGIADTQYF. J is TRBJ2-3 and V is TRBV7-3, with D tentatively TRBD2 (5 bases). V lost 1 base and J 6 bases, leaving 17 bases between the germline ends. The germline V gene has CDR1 SGHTA and CDR2 FQGTGA. This CDR3 is 16 amino acids long. Supplemented by reference TRBV7-3 and TRBJ2-3, the full variable domain reads GAGVSQTPSNKVTEKGKYVELRCDPISGHTALYWYRQSLGQGPEFLIYFQGTGAADDSGLPNDRFFAVRPEGSVSTLKIQRTERGDSAVYLCASSLSFRGIADTQYFGPGTRLTVL.

The rearrangement links TRBV7-2 to TRBJ2-7, with 7 nucleotides matching TRBD2. The germline V gene encodes CDR1 SGHTA and CDR2 FQGNSA. J lost 11 bases, V lost 1 base, and 2 bases had no gene match. The CDR3 sequence is 11 residues long. The CDR3 DNA reads TGTGCCAGCAGCTTAGAGGGACTAAAGTACTTC. Encoded protein: CASSLEGLKYF.

The rearrangement links TRBV15 to TRBJ2-1; TRBD2 matches 11 bases. Germline lookup yields CDR1 LNHNV and CDR2 YYDKDF (reference sequence). Trimming removed 3 bases from V and 2 bases from J; junction bases left unmatched: 3. The CDR3 length is 16 residues. CDR3 loop: CATSRIAGGPYNEQFF. CDR3 bases: TGTGCCACCAGCAGGATAGCGGGAGGGCCCTACAATGAGCAGTTCTTC. The complete variable domain, with remaining parts taken from reference TRBV15 and TRBJ2-1, reads DAMVIQNPRYQVTQFGKPVTLSCSQTLNHNVMYWYQQKSSQAPKLLFHYYDKDFNNEADTPDNFQSRRPNTSFCFLDIRSPGLGDTAMYLCATSRIAGGPYNEQFFGPGTRLTVL.

This chain joins TRBV11-2 and TRBJ2-7, with D hard to call. Germline V gene sequence: CDR1 SGHAT, CDR2 FQNNGV. Deletions cut 1 base from V and 0 bases from J, with 7 bases between. The CDR3 length is 14 residues. Written as DNA, the CDR3 is TGTGCCAGCAGCTTAGCCCCTGTCTCCTACGAGCAGTACTTC. Encoded protein: CASSLAPVSYEQYF.

As to this clone: In the same sample, other DNA sequences code for this CDR3. This chain links TRBV28 with TRBJ2-7; D is unclear. Germline CDR1 and CDR2: MDHEN and SYDVKM. CDR3 length: 11 amino acids. Trimming stripped 3 bases from V and 5 bases from J, with 5 bases between. In DNA, the CDR3 is TGTGCCAGCAGTTTTAGAGACGAGCAGTACTTC. This translates into CASSFRDEQYF. The complete variable domain, with remaining parts taken from reference TRBV28 and TRBJ2-7, reads DVKVTQSSRYLVKRTGEKVFLECVQDMDHENMFWYRQDPGLGLRLIYFSYDVKMKEKGDIPEGYSVSREKKERFSLILESASTNQTSMYLCASSFRDEQYFGPGTRLTVT.

This chain links TRBV12-5 with TRBJ2-1, with D perhaps given as TRBD1 or TRBD2 (6 bases each). There are 15 residues in the CDR3. The germline V gene has CDR1 LGHNT and CDR2 FRNRAP. The germline V and J ends were trimmed by 5 bases and 0 bases, with 11 bases remaining between them. The DNA of the CDR3 is TGTGCTAGTGGTGCGGGACAAAGCTCCTACAATGAGCAGTTCTTC. Protein product: CASGAGQSSYNEQFF. The complete variable domain, with remaining parts taken from reference TRBV12-5 and TRBJ2-1, reads DARVTQTPRHKVTEMGQEVTMRCQPILGHNTVFWYRQTMMQGLELLAYFRNRAPLDDSGMPKDRFSAEMPDATLATLKIQPSEPRDSAVYFCASGAGQSSYNEQFFGPGTRLTVL.

The genes are TRBV5-5 and TRBJ1-2; no firm D call. Looked up from germline, CDR1 is SGHKS and CDR2 is YYEKEE (reference sequence). The CDR3 runs 14 residues. With 2 bases removed from V and 8 bases from J, the gap between germline ends came to 16 bases. The CDR3 loop reads CASSFYSGPVGYTF. The CDR3, as DNA: TGTGCCAGCAGCTTCTACAGCGGGCCGGTAGGCTACACCTTC.

This clone occurred a few times. The chain carries TRBV5-1 and TRBJ1-1, with unresolved D. Germline CDR1 SGHRS, CDR2 YFSETQ. The CDR3 spans 14 residues. V lost 1 base, J lost 1 base, and 8 bases lay in between. This CDR3 is CASSLWVTNTEAFF. The CDR3 DNA is TGCGCCAGCAGCTTGTGGGTTACGAACACTGAAGCTTTCTTT.